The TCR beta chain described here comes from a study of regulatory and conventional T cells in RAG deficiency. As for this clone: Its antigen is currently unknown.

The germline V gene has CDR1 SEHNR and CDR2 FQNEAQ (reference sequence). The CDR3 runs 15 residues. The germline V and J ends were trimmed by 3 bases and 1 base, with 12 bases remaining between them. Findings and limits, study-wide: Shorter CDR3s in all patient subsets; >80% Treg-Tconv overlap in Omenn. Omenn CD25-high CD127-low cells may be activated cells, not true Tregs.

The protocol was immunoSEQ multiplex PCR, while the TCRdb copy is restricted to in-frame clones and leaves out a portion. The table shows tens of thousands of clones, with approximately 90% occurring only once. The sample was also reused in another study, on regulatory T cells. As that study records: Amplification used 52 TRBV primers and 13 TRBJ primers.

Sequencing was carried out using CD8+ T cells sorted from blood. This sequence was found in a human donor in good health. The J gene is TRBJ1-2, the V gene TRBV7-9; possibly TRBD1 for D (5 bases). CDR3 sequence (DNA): TGTGCCAGCAGCTTGCCGGGGCTTAATAACTATGGCTACACCTTC. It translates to CASSLPGLNNYGYTF.